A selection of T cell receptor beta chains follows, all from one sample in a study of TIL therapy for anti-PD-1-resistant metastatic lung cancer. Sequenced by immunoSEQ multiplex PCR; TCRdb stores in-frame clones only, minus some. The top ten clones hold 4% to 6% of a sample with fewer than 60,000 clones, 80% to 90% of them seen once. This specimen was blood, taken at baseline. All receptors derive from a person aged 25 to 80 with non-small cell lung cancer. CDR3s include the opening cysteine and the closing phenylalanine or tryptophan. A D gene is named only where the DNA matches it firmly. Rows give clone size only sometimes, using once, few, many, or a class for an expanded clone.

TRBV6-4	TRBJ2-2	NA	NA	CASSDSGGAGELFF	TGTGCCAGCAGTGACTCGGGGGGCGCCGGGGAGCTGTTTTTT
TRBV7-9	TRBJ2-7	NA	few	CASSLGQGDSSYEQYF	TGTGCCAGCAGCTTAGGGCAGGGCGATAGCTCCTACGAGCAGTACTTC
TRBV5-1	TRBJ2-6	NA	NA	CASTGSSGANVLTF	TGCGCCAGCACGGGCAGCTCTGGGGCCAACGTCCTGACTTTC
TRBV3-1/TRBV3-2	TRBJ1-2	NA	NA	CASSPTGYGYTF	TGTGCCAGCAGCCCTACCGGGTATGGCTACACCTTC
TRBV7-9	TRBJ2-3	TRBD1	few	CASSPLRTGTSTDTQYF	TGTGCCAGCAGCCCCCTTCGGACAGGGACTAGCACAGATACGCAGTATTTT
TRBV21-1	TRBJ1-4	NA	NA	CASSGGSNPGQGVSLSEKLFF	TGTGCCAGCAGCGGAGGATCTAACCCGGGACAGGGGGTGTCTTTAAGTGAAAAACTGTTTTTT
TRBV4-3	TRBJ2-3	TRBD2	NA	CASSQGLAVTDTQYF	TGCGCCAGCAGCCAAGGACTAGCGGTCACAGATACGCAGTATTTT
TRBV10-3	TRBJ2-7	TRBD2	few	CAIRRTSDHYEQYF	TGTGCCATCAGGAGGACTAGCGACCACTACGAGCAGTACTTC
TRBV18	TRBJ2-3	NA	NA	CASSPWTVTDTQYF	TGTGCCAGCTCACCTTGGACAGTAACAGATACGCAGTATTTT
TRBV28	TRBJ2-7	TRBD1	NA	CASSLSLTGGIYEQYF	TGTGCCAGCAGTTTATCCCTGACAGGGGGCATTTACGAGCAGTACTTC
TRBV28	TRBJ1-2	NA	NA	CASIRPEANYGYTF	TGTGCCAGCATAAGGCCCGAGGCTAACTATGGCTACACCTTC
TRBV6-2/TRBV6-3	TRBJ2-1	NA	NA	CASSRRNEQFF	TGTGCCAGCAGTCGACGTAATGAGCAGTTCTTC
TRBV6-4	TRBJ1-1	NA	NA	CASSERENTEAFF	TGTGCCAGCAGTGAACGCGAGAACACTGAAGCTTTCTTT
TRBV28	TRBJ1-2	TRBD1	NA	CASRFDRGDYGYTF	TGTGCCAGCAGATTCGACAGGGGGGACTATGGCTACACCTTC
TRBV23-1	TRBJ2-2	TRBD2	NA	CAGAQRERTNTGELFF	TGCGCTGGGGCCCAGCGGGAGAGGACGAACACCGGGGAGCTGTTTTTT
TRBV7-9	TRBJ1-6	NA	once	CASSLSVRENSPLHF	TGTGCCAGCAGCTTAAGCGTCAGGGAGAATTCACCCCTCCACTTT
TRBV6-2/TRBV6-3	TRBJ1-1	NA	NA	CASSRQGMNTEAFF	TGTGCCAGCAGTCGCCAGGGCATGAACACTGAAGCTTTCTTT
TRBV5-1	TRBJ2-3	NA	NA	CASSNQGGGKDTQYF	TGCGCCAGCAGCAATCAAGGGGGAGGTAAAGATACGCAGTATTTT
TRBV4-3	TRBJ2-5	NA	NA	CASSPLLEETQYF	TGCGCCAGCAGCCCCCTTTTGGAAGAGACCCAGTACTTC
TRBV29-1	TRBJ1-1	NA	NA	CSVGRTSNTEAFF	TGCAGCGTTGGCAGGACCTCGAACACTGAAGCTTTCTTT
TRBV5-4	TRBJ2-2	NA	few	CASSPESGELFF	TGTGCCAGCAGCCCGGAATCTGGGGAGCTGTTTTTT
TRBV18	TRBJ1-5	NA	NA	CASSAPGHLGPSNQPQHF	TGTGCCAGCTCAGCCCCGGGACACCTTGGGCCGAGCAATCAGCCCCAGCATTTT
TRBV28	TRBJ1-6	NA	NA	CASRLSSGNSPLHF	TGTGCCAGCAGACTGTCCTCAGGGAATTCACCCCTCCACTTT
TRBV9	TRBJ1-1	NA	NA	CASSVDALTEAFF	TGTGCCAGCAGCGTAGACGCTCTCACTGAAGCTTTCTTT
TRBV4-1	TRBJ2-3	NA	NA	CASSQDRSGGNTQYF	TGCGCCAGCAGCCAAGACCGTTCTGGGGGGAATACGCAGTATTTT
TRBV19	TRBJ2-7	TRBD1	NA	CASSPPGQGEQYF	TGTGCCAGTAGCCCCCCGGGACAGGGTGAGCAGTACTTC
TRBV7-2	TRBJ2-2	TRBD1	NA	CASSSPGQGPGELFF	TGTGCCAGCAGCTCCCCGGGACAGGGGCCCGGGGAGCTGTTTTTT
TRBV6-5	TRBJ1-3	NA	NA	CASSLDGGISGNTIYF	TGTGCCAGCAGTTTGGACGGAGGAATCTCTGGAAACACCATATATTTT
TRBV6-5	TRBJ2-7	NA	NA	CASRSSSYEQYF	TGTGCCAGCAGATCTAGCTCCTACGAGCAGTACTTC
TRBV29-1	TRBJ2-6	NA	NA	CSAAIQGRAGANVLTF	TGCAGCGCCGCTATACAGGGTCGAGCTGGGGCCAACGTCCTGACTTTC
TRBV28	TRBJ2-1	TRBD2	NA	CASSIGLAGIYNEQFF	TGTGCCAGCAGTATCGGACTAGCGGGCATCTACAATGAGCAGTTCTTC
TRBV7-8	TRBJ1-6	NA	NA	CASSLGANSYNSPLHF	TGTGCCAGCAGCTTAGGTGCTAACTCCTATAATTCACCCCTCCACTTT
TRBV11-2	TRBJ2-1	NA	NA	CASSPTRGGSPGKFF	TGTGCCAGCAGCCCTACCCGGGGCGGCTCTCCGGGAAAGTTCTTC
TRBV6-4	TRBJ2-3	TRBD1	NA	CASSDYQGGPDTQYF	TGTGCCAGCAGTGACTATCAAGGGGGCCCAGATACGCAGTATTTT
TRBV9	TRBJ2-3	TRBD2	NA	CASSATSGRVTDTQYF	TGTGCCAGCAGCGCTACTAGCGGGAGGGTCACAGATACGCAGTATTTT
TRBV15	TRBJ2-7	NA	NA	CATSRGDSARSYEQYF	TGTGCCACCAGCAGAGGGGATTCTGCACGGTCCTACGAGCAGTACTTC
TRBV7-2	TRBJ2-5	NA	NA	CASSLVPGETQYF	TGTGCCAGCAGCTTAGTACCGGGGGAGACCCAGTACTTC
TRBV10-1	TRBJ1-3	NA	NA	CASSEGQNSGNTIYF	TGCGCCAGCAGTGAGGGACAAAACTCTGGAAACACCATATATTTT
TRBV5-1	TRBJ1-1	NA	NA	CASSLDGYTEAFF	TGCGCCAGCAGCTTGGATGGCTACACTGAAGCTTTCTTT
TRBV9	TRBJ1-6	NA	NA	CASSVEMNSPLHF	TGTGCCAGCAGCGTAGAAATGAATTCACCCCTCCACTTT
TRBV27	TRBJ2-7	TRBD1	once	CASSITGAGEQYF	TGTGCCAGCAGCATAACAGGGGCCGGCGAGCAGTACTTC
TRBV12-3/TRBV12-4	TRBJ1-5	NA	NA	CASSLNAAGAQHF	TGTGCCAGCAGTTTAAATGCAGCGGGAGCCCAGCATTTT
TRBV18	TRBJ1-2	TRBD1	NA	CASSTDGTGPYGYTF	TGTGCCAGCTCAACCGACGGGACAGGGCCCTATGGCTACACCTTC
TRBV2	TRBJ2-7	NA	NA	CASSEQGQISYEQYF	TGTGCCAGCAGTGAACAAGGACAGATCTCCTACGAGCAGTACTTC
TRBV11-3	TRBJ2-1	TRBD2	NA	CASSSGLAGSSEQFF	TGTGCCAGCAGCTCCGGACTAGCGGGAAGTAGTGAGCAGTTCTTC
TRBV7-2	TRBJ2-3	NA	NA	CASTSPSGTDTQYF	TGTGCCAGCACCTCCCCTTCGGGCACAGATACGCAGTATTTT
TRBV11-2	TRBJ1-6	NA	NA	CASSPGGGWSPLHF	TGTGCCAGCAGCCCGGGGGGGGGCTGGTCACCCCTCCACTTT
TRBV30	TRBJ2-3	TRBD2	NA	CAWSAPGASGLTDTQYF	TGTGCCTGGAGTGCCCCTGGGGCTAGCGGACTCACAGATACGCAGTATTTT
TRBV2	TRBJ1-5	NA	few	CASRDTNQPQHF	TGTGCCAGCCGGGACACTAATCAGCCCCAGCATTTT
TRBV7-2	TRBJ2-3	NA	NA	CASSLGQSPDTQYF	TGTGCCAGCAGCTTAGGGCAGTCCCCAGATACGCAGTATTTT
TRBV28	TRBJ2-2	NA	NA	CASSSGQNTGELFF	TGTGCCAGCAGTTCGGGACAGAACACCGGGGAGCTGTTTTTT
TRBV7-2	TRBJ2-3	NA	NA	CASSPTRADTQYF	TGTGCCAGCAGCCCTACTAGGGCAGATACGCAGTATTTT
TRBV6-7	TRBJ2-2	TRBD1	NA	CARDRVITGELFF	TGTGCCAGGGACAGGGTGATCACCGGGGAGCTGTTTTTT
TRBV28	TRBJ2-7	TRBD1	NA	CASSSTGGADYEQYF	TGTGCCAGCAGCTCCACAGGGGGCGCCGATTACGAGCAGTACTTC
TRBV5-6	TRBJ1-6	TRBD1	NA	CASSKGTENNSPLHF	TGTGCCAGCAGCAAAGGGACAGAAAATAATTCACCCCTCCACTTT